The clone carrying this TCR beta chain appeared many times. From the 5' RACE reads, TCRdb called clonotypes with MiXCR, one entry per CDR3 protein. The table has hundreds of thousands of distinct CDR3 sequences, roughly 13% seen once. The data were taken from a study of identical twins. This CDR3 is built from 15 residues. The V gene end was trimmed by 5 bases and the J gene end by 5 bases; junction bases not matched to a gene: 11. Germline lookup yields CDR1 DFQATT and CDR2 SNEGSKA (reference sequence). The chain recombines TRBV20-1 with TRBJ2-1, with TRBD2 identical over 8 bases. This clonotype was obtained from a woman aged 18-30 years in good health. What was sequenced was memory (CD45RO+) T cells sorted from blood. CDR3 coding DNA: TGCAGTGCTCCCCCTCCGGGCGGGAGGCACAATGAGCAGTTCTTC. This sequence encodes CSAPPPGGRHNEQFF.